This T cell receptor beta chain was retrieved from a study of CD8+CD57+ T cells in acquired aplastic anemia. CDR3 length equals 13 residues. V lost 1 base, J lost 3 bases, and 7 bases lay in between. CDR1 SEHNR and CDR2 FQNEAQ come from the germline V gene (reference sequence). All patients picked for sequencing had shown, by flow cytometry, an expansion of CD8+CD57+ cells. Untreated patients provided the blood samples, with no therapy given before sampling. TCR beta VDJ combinations and CDR3 sequences were profiled from genomic DNA. TCRdb reanalysed the reads using MiXCR and keeps one entry per CDR3 protein. The sample carries some 160,000 distinct CDR3 sequences, roughly 48% recorded once.

Sequencing was performed on sorted CD4+, CD8+, or CD8+CD57+ T cells (not recorded which) from PBMCs. This clonotype was obtained from a human donor with aplastic anemia. This chain links TRBV7-9 with TRBJ2-7; no firm D call. The CDR3 loop reads CASSLGNNYEQYF. The CDR3 bases are TGTGCCAGCAGCTTAGGTAACAACTACGAGCAGTACTTC.